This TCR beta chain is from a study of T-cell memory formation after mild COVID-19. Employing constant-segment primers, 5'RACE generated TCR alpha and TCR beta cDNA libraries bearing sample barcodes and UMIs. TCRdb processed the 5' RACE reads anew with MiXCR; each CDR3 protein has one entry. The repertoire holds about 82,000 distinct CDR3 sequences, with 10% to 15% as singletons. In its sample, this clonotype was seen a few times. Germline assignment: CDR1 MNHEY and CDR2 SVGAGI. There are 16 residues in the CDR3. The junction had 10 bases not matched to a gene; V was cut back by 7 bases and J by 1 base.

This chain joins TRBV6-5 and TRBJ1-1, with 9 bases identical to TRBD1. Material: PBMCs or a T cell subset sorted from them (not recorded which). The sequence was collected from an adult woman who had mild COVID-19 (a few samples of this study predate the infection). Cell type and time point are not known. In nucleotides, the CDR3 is TGTGCCAGCACCCTAACAGGGGGCTCGGCGAACACTGAAGCTTTCTTT. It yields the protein CASTLTGGSANTEAFF.